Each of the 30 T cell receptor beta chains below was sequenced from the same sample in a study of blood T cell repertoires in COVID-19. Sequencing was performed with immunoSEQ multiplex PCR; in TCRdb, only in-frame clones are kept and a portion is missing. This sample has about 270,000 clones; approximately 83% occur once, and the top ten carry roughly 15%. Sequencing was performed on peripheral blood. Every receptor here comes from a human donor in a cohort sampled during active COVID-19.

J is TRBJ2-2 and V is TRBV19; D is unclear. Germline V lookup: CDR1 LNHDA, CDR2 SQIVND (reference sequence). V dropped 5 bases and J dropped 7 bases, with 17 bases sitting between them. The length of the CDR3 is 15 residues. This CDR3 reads CASSGALGYSGELFF. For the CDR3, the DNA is TGTGCCAGTAGTGGCGCTCTCGGGTATAGCGGGGAGCTGTTTTTT.

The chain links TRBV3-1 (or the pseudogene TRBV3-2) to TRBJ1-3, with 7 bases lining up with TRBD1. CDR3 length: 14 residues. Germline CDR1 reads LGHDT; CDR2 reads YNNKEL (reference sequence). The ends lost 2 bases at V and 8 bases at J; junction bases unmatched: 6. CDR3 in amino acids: CASSQTGVMHTIYF. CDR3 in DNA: TGTGCCAGCAGCCAAACAGGGGTAATGCACACCATATATTTT.

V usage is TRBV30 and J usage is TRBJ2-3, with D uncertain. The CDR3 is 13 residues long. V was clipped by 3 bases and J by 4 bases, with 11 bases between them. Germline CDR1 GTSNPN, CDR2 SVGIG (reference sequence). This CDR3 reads CAWRAESADTQYF. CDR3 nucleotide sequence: TGTGCCTGGAGGGCGGAAAGCGCAGATACGCAGTATTTT.

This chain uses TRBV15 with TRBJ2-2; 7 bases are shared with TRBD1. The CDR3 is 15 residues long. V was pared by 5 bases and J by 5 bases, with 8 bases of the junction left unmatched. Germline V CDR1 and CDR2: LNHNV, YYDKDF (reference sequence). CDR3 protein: CATSDPGQPTGELFF. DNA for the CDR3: TGTGCCACCAGCGATCCGGGACAGCCGACCGGGGAGCTGTTTTTT.

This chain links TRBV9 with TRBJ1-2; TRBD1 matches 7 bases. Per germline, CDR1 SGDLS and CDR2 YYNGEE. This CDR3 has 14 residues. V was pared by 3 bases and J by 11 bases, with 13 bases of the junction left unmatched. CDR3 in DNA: TGTGCCAGCAGCGCCTCCGGGACAGAAAGGACTTACACCTTC. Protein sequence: CASSASGTERTYTF.

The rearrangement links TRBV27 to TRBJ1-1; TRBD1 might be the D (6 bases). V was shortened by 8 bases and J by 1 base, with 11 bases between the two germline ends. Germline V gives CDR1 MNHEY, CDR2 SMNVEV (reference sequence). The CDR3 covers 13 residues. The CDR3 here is CASPRGTNTEAFF. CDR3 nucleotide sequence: TGTGCCAGCCCAAGGGGGACGAACACTGAAGCTTTCTTT.

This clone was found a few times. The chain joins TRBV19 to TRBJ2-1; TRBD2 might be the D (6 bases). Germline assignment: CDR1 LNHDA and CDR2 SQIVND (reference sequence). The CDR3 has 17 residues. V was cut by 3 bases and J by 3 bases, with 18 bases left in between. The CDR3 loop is CASSMRPLGGGYNEQFF. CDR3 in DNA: TGTGCCAGTAGTATGCGGCCGTTGGGAGGTGGCTACAATGAGCAGTTCTTC.

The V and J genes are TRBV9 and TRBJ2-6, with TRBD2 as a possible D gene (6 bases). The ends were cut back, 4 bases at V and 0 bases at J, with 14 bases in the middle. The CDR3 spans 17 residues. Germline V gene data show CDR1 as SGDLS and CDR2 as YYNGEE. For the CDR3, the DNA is TGTGCCAGCAGCCCCGGAGGGGAGAGCTCTGGGGCCAACGTCCTGACTTTC. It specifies CASSPGGESSGANVLTF.

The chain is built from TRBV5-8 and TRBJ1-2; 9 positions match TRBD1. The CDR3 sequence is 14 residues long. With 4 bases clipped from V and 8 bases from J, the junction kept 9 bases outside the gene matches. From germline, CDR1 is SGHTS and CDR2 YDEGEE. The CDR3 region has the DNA TGTGCCAGCAGCCCTGGGACAGGGATTCGGGGCTACACCTTC. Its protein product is CASSPGTGIRGYTF.

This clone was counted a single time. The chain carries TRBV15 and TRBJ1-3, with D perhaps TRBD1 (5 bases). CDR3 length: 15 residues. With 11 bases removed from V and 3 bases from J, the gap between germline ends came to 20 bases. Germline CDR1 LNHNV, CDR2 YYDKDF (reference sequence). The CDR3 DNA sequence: TGTGCCCAAGTTCCCAGACAGACTCTTGGAAACACCATATATTTT. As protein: CAQVPRQTLGNTIYF.

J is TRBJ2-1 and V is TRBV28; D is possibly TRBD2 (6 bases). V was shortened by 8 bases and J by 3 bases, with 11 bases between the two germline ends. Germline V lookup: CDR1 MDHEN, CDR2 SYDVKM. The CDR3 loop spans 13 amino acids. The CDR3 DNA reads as TGTGCCAGCCACGGGAGTAGCTACAATGAGCAGTTCTTC. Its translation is CASHGSSYNEQFF.

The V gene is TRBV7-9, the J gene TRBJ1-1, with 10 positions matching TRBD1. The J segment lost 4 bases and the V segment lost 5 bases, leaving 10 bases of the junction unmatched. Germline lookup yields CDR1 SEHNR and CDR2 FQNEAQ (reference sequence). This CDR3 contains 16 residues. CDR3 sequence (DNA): TGTGCCAGCAGCGTCCGACAGGGGGCGCCGGTCACTGAAGCTTTCTTT. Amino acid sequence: CASSVRQGAPVTEAFF.

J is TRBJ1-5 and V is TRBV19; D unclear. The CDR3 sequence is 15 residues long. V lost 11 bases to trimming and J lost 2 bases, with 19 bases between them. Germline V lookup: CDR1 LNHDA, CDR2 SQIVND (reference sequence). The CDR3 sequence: CAVRSPGVGNQPQHF. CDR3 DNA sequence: TGTGCCGTACGGAGCCCCGGGGTAGGCAATCAGCCCCAGCATTTT.

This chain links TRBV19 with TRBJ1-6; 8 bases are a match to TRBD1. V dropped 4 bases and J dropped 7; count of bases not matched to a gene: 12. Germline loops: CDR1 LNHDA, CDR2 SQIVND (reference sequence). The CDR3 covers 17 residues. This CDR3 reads CASSTEGQDLSNSPLHF. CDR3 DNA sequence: TGTGCCAGTAGTACAGAGGGACAGGACCTTTCAAATTCACCCCTCCACTTT.

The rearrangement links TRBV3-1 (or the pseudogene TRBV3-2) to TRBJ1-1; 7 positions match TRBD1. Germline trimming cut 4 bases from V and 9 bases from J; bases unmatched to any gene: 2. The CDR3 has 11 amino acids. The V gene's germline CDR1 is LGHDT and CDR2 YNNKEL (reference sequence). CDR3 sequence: CASSPGQQAFF. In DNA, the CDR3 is TGTGCCAGCAGCCCGGGACAGCAAGCTTTCTTT.

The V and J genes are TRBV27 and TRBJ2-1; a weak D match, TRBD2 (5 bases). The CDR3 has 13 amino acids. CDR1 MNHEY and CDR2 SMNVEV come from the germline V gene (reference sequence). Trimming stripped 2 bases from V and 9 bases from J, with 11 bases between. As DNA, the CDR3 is TGTGCCAGCAGTTTACCTGGGAGTTTTGAGCAGTTCTTC. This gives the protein CASSLPGSFEQFF.

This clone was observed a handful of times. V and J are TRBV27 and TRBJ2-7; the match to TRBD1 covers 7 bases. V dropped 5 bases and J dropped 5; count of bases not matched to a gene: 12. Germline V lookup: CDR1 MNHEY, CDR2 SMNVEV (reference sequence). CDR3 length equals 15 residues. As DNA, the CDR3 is TGTGCCAGCAGTCACTCGAATAACAGGGGTAACGAGCAGTACTTC. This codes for CASSHSNNRGNEQYF.

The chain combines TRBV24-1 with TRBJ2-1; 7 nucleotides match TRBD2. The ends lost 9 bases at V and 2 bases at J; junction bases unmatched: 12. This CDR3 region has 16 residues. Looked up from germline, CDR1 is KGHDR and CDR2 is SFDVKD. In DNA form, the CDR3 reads TGTGCCACCTCAAGGGCGAGCGGGATCACCTACAATGAGCAGTTCTTC. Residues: CATSRASGITYNEQFF.

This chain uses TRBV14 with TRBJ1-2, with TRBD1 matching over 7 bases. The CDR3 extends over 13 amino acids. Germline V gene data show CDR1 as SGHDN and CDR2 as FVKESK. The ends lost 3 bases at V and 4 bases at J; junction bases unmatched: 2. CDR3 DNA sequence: TGTGCCAGCAGCCAGGACAGGTCCTATGGCTACACCTTC. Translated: CASSQDRSYGYTF.

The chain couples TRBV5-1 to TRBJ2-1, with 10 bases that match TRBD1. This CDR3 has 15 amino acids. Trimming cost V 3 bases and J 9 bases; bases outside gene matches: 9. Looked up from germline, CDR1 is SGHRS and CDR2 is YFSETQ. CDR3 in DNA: TGCGCCAGCAGCTCCTCCGGGACAGGGGAATCTGAGCAGTTCTTC. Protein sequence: CASSSSGTGESEQFF. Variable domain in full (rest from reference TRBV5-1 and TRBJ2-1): KAGVTQTPRYLIKTRGQQVTLSCSPISGHRSVSWYQQTPGQGLQFLFEYFSETQRNKGNFPGRFSGRQFSNSRSEMNVSTLELGDSALYLCASSSSGTGESEQFFGPGTRLTVL.

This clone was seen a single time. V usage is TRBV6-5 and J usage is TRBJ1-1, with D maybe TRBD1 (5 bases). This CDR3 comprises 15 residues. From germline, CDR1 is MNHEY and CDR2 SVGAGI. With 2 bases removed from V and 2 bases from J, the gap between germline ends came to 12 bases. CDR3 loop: CASSYISGINTEAFF. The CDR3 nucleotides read TGTGCCAGCAGTTACATTTCAGGGATTAACACTGAAGCTTTCTTT.

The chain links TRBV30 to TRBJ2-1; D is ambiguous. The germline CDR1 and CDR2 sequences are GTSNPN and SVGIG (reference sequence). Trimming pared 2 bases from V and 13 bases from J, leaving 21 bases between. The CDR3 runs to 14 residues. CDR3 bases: TGTGCCTGGAGTCCCCGTGTGACAATGTTGCCTCAGTTCTTC. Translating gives CAWSPRVTMLPQFF.

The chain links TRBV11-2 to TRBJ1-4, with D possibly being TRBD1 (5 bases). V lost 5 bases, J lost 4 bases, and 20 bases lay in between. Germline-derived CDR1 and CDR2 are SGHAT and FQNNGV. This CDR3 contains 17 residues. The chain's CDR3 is CASSTRRRQLNNEKLFF. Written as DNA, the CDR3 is TGTGCCAGCAGCACCAGACGACGACAGCTGAATAATGAAAAACTGTTTTTT.

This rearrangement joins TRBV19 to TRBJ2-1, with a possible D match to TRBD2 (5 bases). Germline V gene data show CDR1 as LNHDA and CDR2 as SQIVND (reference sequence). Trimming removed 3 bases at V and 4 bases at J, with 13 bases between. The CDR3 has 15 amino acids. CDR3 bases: TGTGCCAGTAGTATGAGGCCGCGGGCGTACAATGAGCAGTTCTTC. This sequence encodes CASSMRPRAYNEQFF.

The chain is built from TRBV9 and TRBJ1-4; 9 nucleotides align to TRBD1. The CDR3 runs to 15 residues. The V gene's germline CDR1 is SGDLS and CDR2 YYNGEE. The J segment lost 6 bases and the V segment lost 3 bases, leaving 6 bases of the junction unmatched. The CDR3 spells CASSATGGGYEKLFF. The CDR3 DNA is TGTGCCAGCAGCGCTACAGGGGGCGGGTATGAAAAACTGTTTTTT.

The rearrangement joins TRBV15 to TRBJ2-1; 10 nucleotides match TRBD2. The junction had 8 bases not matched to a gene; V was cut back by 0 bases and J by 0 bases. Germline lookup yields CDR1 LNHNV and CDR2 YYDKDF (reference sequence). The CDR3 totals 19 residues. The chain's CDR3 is CATSRDYGTSEGSYNEQFF. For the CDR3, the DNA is TGTGCCACCAGCAGAGATTATGGGACTAGCGAGGGCTCCTACAATGAGCAGTTCTTC.

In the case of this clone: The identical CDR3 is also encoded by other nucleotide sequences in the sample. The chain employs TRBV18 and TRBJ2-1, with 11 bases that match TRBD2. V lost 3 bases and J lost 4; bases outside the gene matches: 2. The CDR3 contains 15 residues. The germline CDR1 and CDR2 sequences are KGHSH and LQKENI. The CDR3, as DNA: TGTGCCAGCTCACCGGGACTAGCGGCATACAATGAGCAGTTCTTC. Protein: CASSPGLAAYNEQFF.

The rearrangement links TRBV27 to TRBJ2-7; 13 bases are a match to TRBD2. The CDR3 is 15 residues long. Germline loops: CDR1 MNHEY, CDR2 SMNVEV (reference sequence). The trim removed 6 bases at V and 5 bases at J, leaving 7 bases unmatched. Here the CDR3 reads CASRGLAGVINEQYF. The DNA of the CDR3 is TGTGCCAGCAGAGGACTAGCGGGAGTGATAAACGAGCAGTACTTC.

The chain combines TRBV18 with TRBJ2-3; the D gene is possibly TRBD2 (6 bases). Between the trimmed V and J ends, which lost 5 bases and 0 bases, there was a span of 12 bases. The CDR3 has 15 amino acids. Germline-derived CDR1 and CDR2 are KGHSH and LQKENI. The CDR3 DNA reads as TGTGCCAGCTCATGGGACTTTACTAGCACAGATACGCAGTATTTT. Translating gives CASSWDFTSTDTQYF.

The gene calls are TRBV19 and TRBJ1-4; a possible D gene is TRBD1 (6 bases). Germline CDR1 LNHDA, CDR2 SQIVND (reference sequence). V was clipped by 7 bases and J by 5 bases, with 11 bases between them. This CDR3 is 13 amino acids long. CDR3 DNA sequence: TGTGCCAGTAACGTCAGGGGAAATGAAAAACTGTTTTTT. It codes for CASNVRGNEKLFF.